This T cell receptor beta chain derives from a study of control samples from healthy donors and cancer patients. The method was immunoSEQ multiplex PCR; TCRdb's version includes in-frame clones alone and lacks a portion of them. The data hold about 150,000 clones, with 90% to 95% observed a single time. The CDR3 consists of 15 residues. The ends were cut back, 3 bases at V and 12 bases at J, with 22 bases in the middle. The germline gives CDR1 SGHRS, CDR2 YFSETQ. The sequence was collected from a man between 18 and 29 years old in good health. The sequenced material came from blood. The chain uses TRBV5-1 and TRBJ2-1; the D gene is possibly TRBD1 (6 bases). The CDR3 sequence is CASSWGSTGQGWQFF. Written as DNA, the CDR3 is TGCGCCAGCAGCTGGGGGTCAACAGGCCAGGGGTGGCAGTTCTTC.